Shown below are 11 T cell receptor beta chains from a single sample sequenced in a study of blood T cells in healthy people across ages. The authors ran a second PCR of roughly 6 to 12 cycles using a sample-barcoded 5' primer and a J-beta primer mix. Each CDR3 protein is one row after TCRdb ran MiXCR on the 5' RACE reads. The table shows about 1.8 million distinct CDR3 sequences, with less than 50% occurring only once. The sequencing sample was made of blood. The source of these receptors is a woman between 35 and 50 years old in good health.

The chain combines TRBV20-1 with TRBJ2-4, with D perhaps TRBD2 (7 bases). The J call may be faulty, since TRBJ2-7 better matches the DNA end. This CDR3 has 17 amino acids. Germline V CDR1 and CDR2: DFQATT, SNEGSKA (reference sequence). CDR3 nucleotides: TGCAGTGTTGGGGACACATTTAACCGGGGGGACTACTACGAGCAGTACTTC. Translation: CSVGDTFNRGDYYEQYF.

The genes are TRBV7-2 and TRBJ2-3; 16 nucleotides match TRBD2. J lost 5 bases, V lost 4 bases, and 9 bases had no gene match. Per germline, CDR1 SGHTA and CDR2 FQGNSA. The CDR3 has 18 amino acids. The CDR3 protein is CASSYGTSGGAGRDTQYF. The DNA for the CDR3 is TGTGCCAGCAGCTACGGGACTAGCGGGGGGGCCGGGCGAGATACGCAGTATTTT.

V gene TRBV28 combines with J gene TRBJ2-1; 7 nucleotides match TRBD2. There are 11 residues in the CDR3. V lost 7 bases and J lost 10; bases outside the gene matches: 4. Germline CDR1 reads MDHEN; CDR2 reads SYDVKM. CDR3 in DNA: TGTGCCAGCAAACGTAGCGGGGAGCAGTTCTTC. Translated: CASKRSGEQFF.

This clonotype has a single count. The rearrangement links TRBV20-1 to TRBJ2-7, with TRBD1 matching 8 bases. Germline CDR1 is DFQATT and CDR2 is SNEGSKA (reference sequence). Losses at the gene ends were 3 bases for V and 3 bases for J; bases not matched to a gene: 4. The CDR3 runs 13 residues. The CDR3 DNA follows: TGCAGTGCTAGGAGGACAGGGATCTACGAGCAGTACTTC. Residues: CSARRTGIYEQYF.

As concerns this clonotype: At one boundary the junction diverges from the germline segment, which might be a read error. This chain links TRBV4-2 with TRBJ2-3; TRBD2 aligns across 7 bases. The germline V gene has CDR1 LGHNA and CDR2 YNFKEQ. CDR3 length: 15 amino acids. The CDR3 nucleotides are TGTGCCAGCAGCCAACTAGCGGCTAGCACAGATATGCAGTATTTT. Translation: CASSQLAASTDMQYF.

The V gene is TRBV18, the J gene TRBJ2-6; maybe TRBD1 (5 bases). Trimming stripped 1 base from V and 4 bases from J, with 11 bases between. This CDR3 spans 16 amino acids. The germline V gene encodes CDR1 KGHSH and CDR2 LQKENI. The CDR3 region has the DNA TGTGCCAGCTCACCACGAGCAGGGAACGGGGCCAACGTCCTGACTTTC. Its translation: CASSPRAGNGANVLTF.

The gene calls are TRBV10-3 and TRBJ1-1; 8 bases line up with TRBD1. CDR3 size: 16 residues. The ends lost 4 bases at V and 5 bases at J; junction bases unmatched: 12. Per the germline V gene, CDR1 is ENHRY and CDR2 is SYGVKD. The CDR3 here is CAISARTGRTETEAFF. As DNA, the CDR3 is TGTGCCATCAGTGCCCGGACAGGGAGAACTGAAACTGAAGCTTTCTTT.

This chain joins TRBV29-1 and TRBJ2-2; D is perhaps TRBD1 (6 bases). The CDR3 loop spans 13 amino acids. With 4 bases removed from V and 3 bases from J, the gap between germline ends came to 9 bases. Looked up from germline, CDR1 is SQVTM and CDR2 is ANQGSEA. CDR3: CSVVKGDTGELFF. CDR3 bases: TGCAGCGTTGTCAAGGGGGACACCGGGGAGCTGTTTTTT.

The J gene is TRBJ2-5, the V gene TRBV28, with D possibly TRBD1 on 5 matching bases. This CDR3 has 15 amino acids. CDR1 and CDR2 from the germline V gene are MDHEN and SYDVKM. V was cut by 1 base and J by 5 bases, with 14 bases left in between. Written as DNA, the CDR3 is TGTGCCAGCAGTTTATTAGCTCTAGGGGTGGAGACCCAGTACTTC. It specifies CASSLLALGVETQYF.

The chain links TRBV10-3 to TRBJ2-5, with a possible D match to TRBD2 (5 bases). Trimming removed 6 bases at V and 7 bases at J, with 24 bases between. Germline V lookup: CDR1 ENHRY, CDR2 SYGVKD. The CDR3 has 16 amino acids. The CDR3 spells CAISPNWVEDTVTQYF. The CDR3 bases are TGTGCCATCAGCCCGAACTGGGTGGAGGATACAGTGACCCAGTACTTC.

The chain combines TRBV4-2 with TRBJ2-7, with D maybe TRBD1 (5 bases). Germline V gives CDR1 LGHNA, CDR2 YNFKEQ. The V end was cut by 2 bases, the J end by 3 bases, with 17 bases between. The CDR3 loop spans 16 amino acids. The CDR3 reads CASSQPTDKTGYEQYF. The CDR3 coding sequence is TGTGCCAGCAGCCAACCCACGGACAAGACGGGCTACGAGCAGTACTTC.